These 18 T cell receptor beta chains originate from one sample sequenced in a study of blood T cell repertoires in COVID-19. Produced via immunoSEQ multiplex PCR; TCRdb's table is partial and in-frame only. The profile shows about 200,000 clones, approximately 80% of them singletons. Sequencing was carried out using peripheral blood. Source of these receptors: a human donor in a cohort sampled during active COVID-19.

The V call is TRBV7-9, the J call TRBJ1-5; the D gene is possibly TRBD1 (6 bases). With 5 bases removed from V and 4 bases from J, the gap between germline ends came to 12 bases. Germline loops: CDR1 SEHNR, CDR2 FQNEAQ (reference sequence). The CDR3 is made up of 14 amino acids. DNA of the CDR3: TGTGCCAGCAGCACAACAGGGTCGAATCAGCCCCAGCATTTT. Translating it yields CASSTTGSNQPQHF.

The V and J genes are TRBV28 and TRBJ2-1, with TRBD1 identical over 7 bases. Germline loops: CDR1 MDHEN, CDR2 SYDVKM. V lost 7 bases and J lost 6; bases outside the gene matches: 3. The CDR3 is 12 amino acids. The CDR3 DNA sequence: TGTGCCAGCAAACAGGGGAGCAATGAGCAGTTCTTC. This gives the protein CASKQGSNEQFF.

The chain uses TRBV5-4 and TRBJ2-7; 8 nucleotides line up with TRBD2. Looked up from germline, CDR1 is SGHNT and CDR2 is YYREEE (reference sequence). J lost 1 base, V lost 0 bases, and 3 bases had no gene match. The CDR3 contains 15 residues. CDR3 sequence reads: CASSLGQRGSYEQYF. CDR3 nucleotide sequence: TGTGCCAGCAGCTTGGGGCAGCGGGGGTCCTACGAGCAGTACTTC.

This rearrangement joins TRBV3-1 (or the pseudogene TRBV3-2) to TRBJ2-1; TRBD2 matches at 8 bases. The trim removed 3 bases at V and 3 bases at J, leaving 7 bases unmatched. Germline values: CDR1 LGHDT, CDR2 YNNKEL (reference sequence). CDR3 length equals 16 residues. As DNA, the CDR3 is TGTGCCAGCAGCCAGAAGGGACTAGTGGGCTACAATGAGCAGTTCTTC. Amino acid sequence: CASSQKGLVGYNEQFF.

This rearrangement joins TRBV5-1 to TRBJ2-1; D remains unclear. CDR3 length: 15 residues. Germline V gene lookup returns CDR1 SGHRS and CDR2 YFSETQ. Trimming pared 0 bases from V and 5 bases from J, leaving 12 bases between. The CDR3 here is CASSLVTATNNEQFF. In DNA, the CDR3 is TGCGCCAGCAGCTTGGTCACTGCAACCAACAATGAGCAGTTCTTC.

This clone has a handful of counts. This chain joins TRBV19 and TRBJ1-2; possible D gene TRBD1, 5 bases. V gave up 7 bases and J gave up 8 bases, with 20 bases separating them. Germline CDR1 reads LNHDA; CDR2 reads SQIVND (reference sequence). This CDR3 spans 14 amino acids. In DNA, the CDR3 is TGTGCCAGTACCGCCGGGGGAGCTGGGTTCGGCTACACCTTC. Its protein is CASTAGGAGFGYTF.

The chain couples TRBV19 to TRBJ1-2, with 8 positions matching TRBD1. The J segment lost 2 bases and the V segment lost 6 bases, leaving 8 bases of the junction unmatched. The germline V gene has CDR1 LNHDA and CDR2 SQIVND (reference sequence). CDR3 length: 15 amino acids. Here the CDR3 reads CASRTGDGSNYGYTF. CDR3 sequence (DNA): TGTGCCAGTAGGACAGGGGATGGGTCCAACTATGGCTACACCTTC.

This sequence joins TRBV15 and TRBJ2-1; a possible D gene is TRBD2 (6 bases). Germline V gives CDR1 LNHNV, CDR2 YYDKDF (reference sequence). V was clipped by 0 bases and J by 12 bases, with 12 bases between them. CDR3 length equals 13 residues. CDR3 nucleotide sequence: TGTGCCACCAGCAGAGATTACGGGGGTAGGCAGTTCTTC. It encodes CATSRDYGGRQFF.

This chain connects TRBV27 to TRBJ2-3; TRBD2 matches at 12 bases. This CDR3 has 14 residues. Germline values: CDR1 MNHEY, CDR2 SMNVEV (reference sequence). V shed 6 bases, J shed 5 bases, and the junction held 3 bases outside the gene matches. As DNA, the CDR3 is TGTGCCAGCAGCGCGGGACTAGCGGGAGATACGCAGTATTTT. Protein: CASSAGLAGDTQYF.

The V and J genes are TRBV11-2 and TRBJ2-2; D ambiguous. This CDR3 contains 16 residues. Trimming removed 1 base from V and 2 bases from J, with 11 bases in between. Germline values: CDR1 SGHAT, CDR2 FQNNGV. Written as DNA, the CDR3 is TGTGCCAGCAGCTTAGTGCCAGGTAGTAACACCGGGGAGCTGTTTTTT. It specifies CASSLVPGSNTGELFF.

The rearrangement joins TRBV5-5 to TRBJ2-7; 7 bases match TRBD1. Germline assignment: CDR1 SGHKS and CDR2 YYEKEE (reference sequence). This CDR3 is 15 amino acids long. Trimming removed 1 base from V and 3 bases from J; junction bases left unmatched: 7. The CDR3 sequence is CASSLRTGRIYEQYF. The CDR3, as DNA: TGTGCCAGCAGCTTGAGGACAGGTAGAATCTACGAGCAGTACTTC.

This rearrangement joins TRBV12-3 or TRBV12-4 to TRBJ1-2; TRBD1 matches 8 bases. V lost 6 bases, J lost 5 bases, and 5 bases stayed unmatched. This CDR3 has 13 residues. The CDR3 DNA reads as TGTGCCAGCAGCCCCGACAGGGGATATGGCTACACCTTC. Translating gives CASSPDRGYGYTF.

The J gene is TRBJ1-1, the V gene TRBV7-8; D is uncertain. The CDR3 contains 14 residues. Germline-derived CDR1 and CDR2 are SGHVS and FQNEAQ. Deletions cut 1 base from V and 1 base from J, with 7 bases between. The CDR3 sequence is CASSLGYRNTEAFF. CDR3 bases: TGTGCCAGCAGCTTAGGGTACAGGAACACTGAAGCTTTCTTT.

The rearrangement uses TRBV19 and TRBJ2-7, with a possible D match to TRBD2 (6 bases). This CDR3 is built from 14 residues. Germline CDR1 and CDR2: LNHDA and SQIVND (reference sequence). V lost 3 bases, J lost 5 bases, and 14 bases lay in between. CDR3 sequence (DNA): TGTGCCAGTAGTATCTCGGGGGTTTCCCACGAGCAGTACTTC. It translates to CASSISGVSHEQYF. Full variable domain (remainder filled in from reference TRBV19 and TRBJ2-7): DGGITQSPKYLFRKEGQNVTLSCEQNLNHDAMYWYRQDPGQGLRLIYYSQIVNDFQKGDIAEGYSVSREKKESFPLTVTSAQKNPTAFYLCASSISGVSHEQYFGPGTRLTVT.

The chain is built from TRBV7-9 and TRBJ1-5, with D uncertain. Trimming removed 5 bases at V and 7 bases at J, with 24 bases between. Germline-derived CDR1 and CDR2 are SEHNR and FQNEAQ (reference sequence). CDR3 length: 17 amino acids. The CDR3, as DNA: TGTGCCAGCAGCCCCCACCCCCCGGGCGGGTCCAGACAGCCCCAGCATTTT. Translated, it gives CASSPHPPGGSRQPQHF.

CDR3 in amino acids: CASSGTWAGGETQYF. CDR3 bases: TGTGCCAGCAGTGGGACTTGGGCAGGGGGAGAGACCCAGTACTTC. The rearrangement joins TRBV2 to TRBJ2-5; 7 nucleotides align to TRBD1. This CDR3 has 15 residues. The germline V gene encodes CDR1 SNHLY and CDR2 FYNNEI. The J segment lost 4 bases and the V segment lost 4 bases, leaving 9 bases of the junction unmatched.

V is TRBV28 and J is TRBJ1-2; D call uncertain. The V gene's germline CDR1 is MDHEN and CDR2 SYDVKM. The CDR3 spans 11 residues. The ends were cut back, 4 bases at V and 7 bases at J, with 7 bases in the middle. DNA for the CDR3: TGTGCCAGCAGTTGGACTTTTGGCTACACCTTC. Protein: CASSWTFGYTF.

This clone was seen a handful of times. The rearrangement joins TRBV2 to TRBJ2-5; 10 positions agree with TRBD1. V lost 6 bases, J lost 4 bases, and 11 bases stayed unmatched. The germline gives CDR1 SNHLY, CDR2 FYNNEI. This CDR3 contains 16 residues. This CDR3 reads CASSPPTGGLPETQYF. The DNA for the CDR3 is TGTGCCAGCAGCCCACCGACAGGGGGCTTACCAGAGACCCAGTACTTC.